This TCR beta chain originates from a study of blood T cell repertoires in COVID-19. Across the study: There were acute and convalescent COVID-19 samples, and they came from the United States, Italy and Spain.

Study members were between roughly 18 and 90 years old and lived in about two dozen US regions. V trimming: 0 bases; J trimming: 4 bases; junction bases outside the gene matches: 11. The germline gives CDR1 SGDLS, CDR2 YYNGEE. CDR3 length equals 18 residues. Method: immunoSEQ multiplex PCR; TCRdb's copy keeps in-frame clones and lacks some. The data contain hundreds of thousands of clones, 85% to 90% of them singletons. This receptor was identified in a man between 35 and 55 years old who had recovered from COVID-19. Sequencing was done on a sample of PBMCs or T cells enriched from blood (not recorded which). The chain links TRBV9 to TRBJ1-1, with 11 bases lining up with TRBD1. The CDR3 nucleotides read TGTGCCAGCAGCGTAGGGGTCGGACAGGGGGCGTATAGCACTGAAGCTTTCTTT. This encodes CASSVGVGQGAYSTEAFF.